These T cell receptor beta chains were read from a single sample in a study of regulatory T cells in long-lasting Graves disease. TCRdb processed the multiplex PCR reads anew with MiXCR; each CDR3 protein has one entry. The repertoire holds roughly 350,000 distinct CDR3 sequences, with roughly 15% as singletons. In addition, the sample was reused for a study of T cells in Graves' hyperthyroidism and ophthalmopathy.

This specimen consisted of peripheral blood mononuclear cells (PBMCs), obtained at new diagnosis, from a patient treated with antithyroid drugs. The source is a woman between 18 and 30 years old with Graves disease. Both conserved end residues are part of each CDR3. The D gene is left open where the match is weak. Size is stated for part of the rows, as once, few or many counts, or as a class when the clone is expanded.

j_call | v_call | d_call | clone_size | cdr3_nt | cdr3_aa
TRBJ2-5 | TRBV18 | - | many | TGTGCCAGCTCACCACCGTCTAGCGAGACCCAGTACTTC | CASSPPSSETQYF
TRBJ2-2 | TRBV5-1 | TRBD1 | many | TGCGCCAGCAGCCTGACAGGGGAGGACACCGGGGAGCTGTTTTTT | CASSLTGEDTGELFF
TRBJ2-1 | TRBV20-1 | TRBD2 | - | TGCAGTGCTAGGGAGGATCTAGCGGGAGGTAACAATGATCAGTTCTTC | CSAREDLAGGNNDQFF
TRBJ2-1 | TRBV6-2/TRBV6-3 | - | few | TGTGCCAGCAGTGAATCATTCCTCTCATGGTTCTTC | CASSESFLSWFF
TRBJ2-1 | TRBV6-1 | - | few | TGTGCCAGCACAGGTATCAATGAGCAGTTCTTC | CASTGINEQFF
TRBJ1-5 | TRBV6-1 | - | few | TGTGCCAGCAGCCGATGGGGTTACGCTCAGCCCCAGCATTTT | CASSRWGYAQPQHF
TRBJ2-7 | TRBV11-2 | - | many | TGTGCCAGCAGCTTAGTTTACGAGCAGTACTTC | CASSLVYEQYF
TRBJ1-1 | TRBV5-1 | TRBD1 | many | TGTGCCAGCAGCCCACAGGGGGAGAACACTGAAGCTTTCTTT | CASSPQGENTEAFF
TRBJ1-1 | TRBV18 | - | many | TGTGCCAGCTCACCCGAGCTGAACACTGAAGCTTTCTTT | CASSPELNTEAFF
TRBJ2-3 | TRBV18 | - | many | TGTGCCAGCTCACCACCGGTCCAGGGTGCGCAGTATTTT | CASSPPVQGAQYF
TRBJ2-7 | TRBV5-5 | TRBD2 | many | TGTGCCAGCACCGGGCTTATAGCGGGAGGAGAGCAGTACTTC | CASTGLIAGGEQYF
TRBJ1-1 | TRBV6-2/TRBV6-3 | - | few | TGTGCCAGCAGTTACCTGGACAAGCAGAACACTGAAGCTTTCTTT | CASSYLDKQNTEAFF
TRBJ1-5 | TRBV18 | - | many | TGTGCCAGCTCCCCCGGGCCCGGGGGGCAGCCCCAGCATTTT | CASSPGPGGQPQHF
TRBJ2-3 | TRBV5-1 | - | - | TGTGCCAGCAGCCAAGTGGACTCCCTAACTAGCACAGATACGCAGTATTTT | CASSQVDSLTSTDTQYF
TRBJ1-5 | TRBV15 | - | - | TGTGCCACCAACAGCAATTTGGGTGGCAATCAGCCCCAGCATTTT | CATNSNLGGNQPQHF
TRBJ2-1 | TRBV19 | - | - | TGTGCCAGTAGTCCCTGGGGTTCTAGCTACCTGTTGGATGAGCAGTTCTTC | CASSPWGSSYLLDEQFF
TRBJ1-3 | TRBV9 | - | - | TGTGCCAGCAGCGTAGACGTCCGCTCTGGAAACACCATATATTTT | CASSVDVRSGNTIYF
TRBJ2-1 | TRBV7-8 | TRBD2 | - | TGTGCCAGCAGCCCAGGGACTAGCGGGGGGCCAGATGAGCAGTTCTTC | CASSPGTSGGPDEQFF
TRBJ2-2 | TRBV5-1 | - | - | TGCGCCAGCAGCTTAACCGGTACCCGGACCGGGGAGCTGTTTTTT | CASSLTGTRTGELFF
TRBJ1-1 | TRBV2 | - | many | TGTGCCAGCAGGCGACAGGTGAACACTGAAGCTTTCTTT | CASRRQVNTEAFF
TRBJ2-7 | TRBV12-3/TRBV12-4 | - | - | TGTGCCAGCACCATTGCGAGAGGCGCCTACGAGCAGTACTTC | CASTIARGAYEQYF
TRBJ1-2 | TRBV28 | TRBD1 | many | TGTGCCAGCAGAAGGGGACAGGGATTAATCTATGGCTACACCTTC | CASRRGQGLIYGYTF
TRBJ2-2 | TRBV11-3 | TRBD1 | many | TGTGCCAGCAGCTCTCGACAGGGAAGGGTCACCGGGGAGCTGTTTTTT | CASSSRQGRVTGELFF
TRBJ1-5 | TRBV19 | - | few | TGTGCCAGTAGTATAGGCCAGTTTTTCTTCAATCAGCCCCAGCATTTT | CASSIGQFFFNQPQHF
TRBJ2-3 | TRBV11-2 | TRBD2 | - | TGTGCCAGCAGCTATCAGGGGTCTAGCGGGACCACAGATACGCAGTATTTT | CASSYQGSSGTTDTQYF
TRBJ2-5 | TRBV28 | - | many | TGTGCCAGCAGCCTACGGACTCTGGGAGCAGGCCAATTACAAGAGACCCAGTACTTC | CASSLRTLGAGQLQETQYF
TRBJ2-7 | TRBV28 | - | many | TGTGCCAGCAGTCCCCGGACAAACTACGAGCAGTACTTC | CASSPRTNYEQYF
TRBJ1-5 | TRBV28 | - | many | TGTGCCAGCAGTGGACGTCGGAGGAATCAGCCCCAGCATTTT | CASSGRRRNQPQHF
TRBJ1-2 | TRBV6-5 | TRBD1 | many | TGTGCCAGCAGTTACATGCTTGGCAGGGGGAAAGAAGGCTACACCTTC | CASSYMLGRGKEGYTF
TRBJ2-7 | TRBV2 | - | many | TGTGCCAGCAGGGACCCGGTGCGGACTTCCGGTAGTAGGGGAGGACCCGAGCAGTACTTC | CASRDPVRTSGSRGGPEQYF
TRBJ1-1 | TRBV12-3/TRBV12-4 | - | many | TGTGCCAGCAGTTTAAGGGCGGCGAACACTGAAGCTTTCTTT | CASSLRAANTEAFF